This T cell receptor beta chain came from a study of OX40 agonist ivuxolimab in advanced cancers. Study-wide results and limits: Certain nonresponding patients likewise had low normalized T-cell clonal expansion.

About this clone: Antigen: not known.

This CDR3 is 17 amino acids long. Only in-frame clones appear in the TCRdb table, and some are missing; sequencing was by immunoSEQ multiplex PCR. The table includes tens of thousands of clones, about 85% detected once. This receptor was taken from an adult with an advanced solid tumor such as melanoma, head and neck, liver or kidney cancer. This rearrangement joins TRBV12-2 to TRBJ1-1; the DNA was not used to check the table's D call, TRBD1. TRBV12-2 is shown as a pseudogene. The specimen was CD4+ or CD8+ T cells sorted from blood, collected in a trial of the OX40 agonist ivuxolimab. CDR3 DNA sequence: TGTGCAAGTCGCACCCGGACGACAGGGGTTATGAACACTGAAGCTTTCTTT. Protein product: CASRTRTTGVMNTEAFF.